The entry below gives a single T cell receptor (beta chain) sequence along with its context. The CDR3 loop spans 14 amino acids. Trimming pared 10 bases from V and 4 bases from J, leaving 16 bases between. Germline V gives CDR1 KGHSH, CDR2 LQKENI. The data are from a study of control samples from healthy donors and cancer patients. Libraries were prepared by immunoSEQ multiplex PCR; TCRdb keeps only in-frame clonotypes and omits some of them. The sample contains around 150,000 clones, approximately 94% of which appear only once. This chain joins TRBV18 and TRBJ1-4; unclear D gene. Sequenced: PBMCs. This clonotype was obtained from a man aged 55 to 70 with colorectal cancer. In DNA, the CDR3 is TGTGCCACTCGACCTGGGAGCAATAATGAAAAACTGTTTTTT. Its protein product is CATRPGSNNEKLFF.